This T cell receptor (beta chain) was identified in a study of cytomegalovirus exposure and HLA in healthy donors. The PCR had 60 Vbeta and 13 Jbeta primers. Repertoires were generated with immunoSEQ multiplex PCR, while TCRdb's copy carries only in-frame clones and drops some. The sample holds 200,000 to 250,000 clones; about 77% are singletons and the top ten take approximately 0.49%. Deletions cut 5 bases from V and 0 bases from J, with 17 bases between. Per the germline V gene, CDR1 is WSHSY and CDR2 is SAAADI. The CDR3 extends over 16 amino acids. General observations from the study: Later on, a genetic analysis was performed. It linked a missense variant in DCLRE1C with V- and J-gene trimming of TCR beta. CMV serostatus was the only recorded immune exposure for donors.

Turning to this clone: What it recognizes is unknown.

Input material: PBMCs. The chain recombines TRBV10-2 with TRBJ2-7; D unresolved. The source is a boy aged 5 to 17 in good health and CMV-seronegative. The CDR3, as DNA: TGCGCCAGCAGTATCGGAGACTTTTCGCCCTCCTACGAGCAGTACTTC. Protein: CASSIGDFSPSYEQYF.